This is a list of T cell receptor beta chains from one sample in a study of graft-versus-host responses after intestinal transplantation. Assay: immunoSEQ multiplex PCR; the TCRdb copy retains only in-frame clones and omits some. The sample carries roughly 25,000 clones, roughly 83% recorded once. The specimen was PBMCs, collected 28 days after intestinal transplant. These receptors all stem from a human patient who received an intestinal transplant, so some T cells may come from the graft donor. Each CDR3 is given with its conserved first and last residue. The D gene is left open where the match is weak. Some rows mark clone size as missing; the rest say once, few, many or name a class of expanded clone.

TRBJ2-7	TRBV5-6	.	16	.	TGTGCCAGCAGCTTGTCCGGAGCGGTATATTTCTACGAGCAGTACTTC	CASSLSGAVYFYEQYF
TRBJ2-3	TRBV29-1	TRBD2	16	.	TGCAGCGTTGAAGGACTAGCGGGAGAGGGAACAGATACGCAGTATTTT	CSVEGLAGEGTDTQYF
TRBJ2-1	TRBV5-1	.	14	.	TGCGCCAGCAGCACGGGACTGATTAACAATGAGCAGTTCTTC	CASSTGLINNEQFF
TRBJ1-2	TRBV19	TRBD1	15	.	TGTGCCAGTAGTATAAGCAGGACAGGGGACTATGGCTACACCTTC	CASSISRTGDYGYTF
TRBJ1-2	TRBV5-6	TRBD1	16	.	TGTGCCAGCAGCTTAGGACAGGGGGAGGCTAACTATGGCTACACCTTC	CASSLGQGEANYGYTF
TRBJ1-1	TRBV6-1	TRBD1	15	.	TGTGCCAGCAGTGAAGGCCCCCCAGGGGGCACTGAAGCTTTCTTT	CASSEGPPGGTEAFF
TRBJ2-5	TRBV4-2	TRBD1	17	.	TGTGCCAGCAGCCAAGTTACAGGGGGGAGTTGGCAAGAGACCCAGTACTTC	CASSQVTGGSWQETQYF
TRBJ1-1	TRBV10-3	.	14	.	TGTGCCATCAAAGGCACAGGTAGTAACACTGAAGCTTTCTTT	CAIKGTGSNTEAFF
TRBJ2-1	TRBV13	.	15	.	TGTGCCAGCAGCTTTTTGGAGCACTCCTACAATGAGCAGTTCTTC	CASSFLEHSYNEQFF
TRBJ1-1	TRBV7-9	.	16	.	TGTGCCAGCGATGGGACCGCGCTTGCGAAGAACACTGAAGCTTTCTTT	CASDGTALAKNTEAFF
TRBJ2-1	TRBV15	.	16	.	TGTGCCACCAGCAGAGGACAGGAGAGCTCCTACAATGAGCAGTTCTTC	CATSRGQESSYNEQFF
TRBJ2-3	TRBV28	TRBD2	15	once	TGTGCCAGCAGTTTACGGACTAGCGGGACAGATACGCAGTATTTT	CASSLRTSGTDTQYF
TRBJ2-7	TRBV12-5	TRBD2	14	.	TGTGCTAGTGGCGCCGCGGGGGGATCCTACGAGCAGTACTTC	CASGAAGGSYEQYF
TRBJ2-3	TRBV6-4	TRBD2	14	.	TGTGCCAGCAGCCCAGCGGGAAGCACAGATACGCAGTATTTT	CASSPAGSTDTQYF
TRBJ1-2	TRBV6-5	.	14	.	TGTGCCAGCAGTTACTCGCCTGGAAATTATGGCTACACCTTC	CASSYSPGNYGYTF
TRBJ1-2	TRBV11-1	TRBD1	15	.	TGTGCCAGCAGCTTATTTCGGACAGGGGACAATGGCTACACCTTC	CASSLFRTGDNGYTF
TRBJ2-2	TRBV7-2	.	16	.	TGTGCCAGCAGCTCCAAATCCGGGCCCGCGGCCGGGGAGCTGTTTTTT	CASSSKSGPAAGELFF
TRBJ2-7	TRBV27	TRBD2	14	.	TGTGCCAGCAGTATGACTAGCCCGCCTATCGAGCAGTACTTC	CASSMTSPPIEQYF
TRBJ2-3	TRBV9	.	16	.	TGTGCCAGCAGCGTTGATACACTTGGAGGGGGAGATACGCAGTATTTT	CASSVDTLGGGDTQYF
TRBJ2-7	TRBV9	TRBD1	14	.	TGTGCCAGCAGCTTCCGGGACAGGGACCACGAGCAGTACTTC	CASSFRDRDHEQYF
TRBJ2-5	TRBV4-1	.	11	.	TGCGCCAGCGGACGATACGAGACCCAGTACTTC	CASGRYETQYF
TRBJ1-3	TRBV7-8	.	15	.	TGTGCCAGCAGCTTAGAGCCAACAACGGGAAACACCATATATTTT	CASSLEPTTGNTIYF
TRBJ2-3	TRBV10-1	TRBD2	15	.	TGCGCCAGCAGTACCCTAGCGGGAGGCGCAGATACGCAGTATTTT	CASSTLAGGADTQYF
TRBJ2-7	TRBV30	.	12	.	TGTGCCTGGAGTCTTGACTTCTACGAGCAGTACTTC	CAWSLDFYEQYF
TRBJ2-5	TRBV25-1	.	14	.	TGTGCCAGCAGTGGGAGACAGTACCAAGAGACCCAGTACTTC	CASSGRQYQETQYF
TRBJ2-2	TRBV6-5	.	15	.	TGTGCCAGCAGTTGGGCCTACCCGAACACCGGGGAGCTGTTTTTT	CASSWAYPNTGELFF
TRBJ2-1	TRBV11-2	TRBD2	16	.	TGTGCCAGCAGCTTAGATTCTAGCGGGGTCTACAATGAGCAGTTCTTC	CASSLDSSGVYNEQFF
TRBJ2-7	TRBV4-1	.	17	.	TGCGCCAGCAGCCAAGCCCCGTTAGGCCGAGACGGATACGAGCAGTACTTC	CASSQAPLGRDGYEQYF
TRBJ2-3	TRBV10-2	.	16	few	TGCGCCAGCAGTGATCATCCGGGACCCCCCCGAGGTACGCAGTATTTT	CASSDHPGPPRGTQYF
TRBJ1-4	TRBV15	.	15	.	TGTGCCACCAGCAGTGGGGATACAACTAATGAAAAACTGTTTTTT	CATSSGDTTNEKLFF
TRBJ2-5	TRBV5-1	TRBD2	14	.	TGCGCCAGCAGCCGCGGGACTAGCACAGAGACCCAGTACTTC	CASSRGTSTETQYF
TRBJ2-7	TRBV6-5	.	14	.	TGTGCCAGCAGTTTAGGGACCTCGGAGGACGAGCAGTACTTC	CASSLGTSEDEQYF
TRBJ2-5	TRBV10-3	.	11	.	TGTGCCATCACGGGACAAGAGACCCAGTACTTC	CAITGQETQYF
TRBJ2-5	TRBV28	TRBD1	16	.	TGTGCCAGCAGTTTAAGCCTCGGGACAGGCCAAGAGACCCAGTACTTC	CASSLSLGTGQETQYF
TRBJ1-1	TRBV7-2	TRBD1	17	.	TGTGCCAGCAGCTCACCCTGGACAGGAAGGGGGCACACTGAAGCTTTCTTT	CASSSPWTGRGHTEAFF
TRBJ2-7	TRBV5-5	.	13	.	TGTGCCAGCAGCTTGGAGGGCAGGTCAACCTGGCACTTC	CASSLEGRSTWHF
TRBJ2-7	TRBV6-6	TRBD1	12	once	TGTGCCAGCAGTGGGGACAGATACGAGCAGTACTTC	CASSGDRYEQYF
TRBJ1-5	TRBV25-1	.	14	.	TGTGCCAGCAGTGAGGGTTGGCGCAATCAGCCCCAGCATTTT	CASSEGWRNQPQHF
TRBJ2-3	TRBV10-3	TRBD1	18	.	TGTGCCATCAGTGAGCGTAGGACAGGGAAGGACAACACAGATACGCAGTATTTT	CAISERRTGKDNTDTQYF
TRBJ2-1	TRBV19	.	16	.	TGTGCCAGCTGCGTCGGAGGGGGCTTCTCCTACAATGAGCAGTTCTTC	CASCVGGGFSYNEQFF
TRBJ1-1	TRBV5-1	.	13	once	TGCGCCAGCAGCTCCACAGGGATAACTGAAGCTTTCTTT	CASSSTGITEAFF
TRBJ2-1	TRBV6-5	TRBD2	14	few	TGTGCCAGCAGCCTAGCGGGGGGTAAAATAGAGCAGTTCTTC	CASSLAGGKIEQFF
TRBJ2-7	TRBV11-2	.	15	.	TGTGCCAGCAGCTTTTCTTACGACAGAACCTACGAGCAGTACTTC	CASSFSYDRTYEQYF
TRBJ2-7	TRBV5-1	TRBD2	14	.	TGCGCCAGCAGCGGTAGCGGGAGCTCCTACGAGCAGTACTTC	CASSGSGSSYEQYF
TRBJ2-7	TRBV2	.	11	.	TGTGCCAGCAGTGATAGGGATTTGCAGTACTTC	CASSDRDLQYF
TRBJ1-2	TRBV5-1	.	14	.	TGCGCCAGCAGCTCAGGGACGGCAAACTATGGCTACACCTTC	CASSSGTANYGYTF
TRBJ1-2	TRBV21-1	.	11	.	TGTGCCAGCAGCCCCTGTAGACTGTACACCTTC	CASSPCRLYTF
TRBJ2-7	TRBV5-6	TRBD2	16	.	TGTGCCAGCAGCTCCCCCTCGAGCGGGGGACACTACGAGCAGTACTTC	CASSSPSSGGHYEQYF
TRBJ2-2	TRBV7-2	.	11	once	TGTGCCAGCAGTCTATCCGGGGAGCTGTTTTTT	CASSLSGELFF
TRBJ2-7	TRBV28	.	12	once	TGTGCCAGCTGGACGGAATCCTACGAGCAGTACTTC	CASWTESYEQYF
TRBJ1-1	TRBV23-1	.	13	.	TGCGCCTTCCCCCGGGACGCCTGGAAAGAAGCTTTCTTT	CAFPRDAWKEAFF
TRBJ2-1	TRBV2	.	14	.	TGTGCCAGCAGTGAAGAAGTCCTATCCAATGAGCAGTTCTTC	CASSEEVLSNEQFF
TRBJ2-7	TRBV7-3	.	15	few	TGTGCCAGCAGCCCACAGGGGAGGGGCCCCTACGAGCAGTACTTC	CASSPQGRGPYEQYF
TRBJ2-2	TRBV7-6	TRBD1	17	.	TGTGCCAGCAGCTTCGACAGGGAAAGCGGTAACACCGGGGAGCTGTTTTTT	CASSFDRESGNTGELFF
TRBJ1-5	TRBV6-1	.	14	.	TGTGCCACCACCCGAGGCGACGGCAATCAGCCCCAGCATTTT	CATTRGDGNQPQHF